This note documents a single T cell receptor (beta chain) sequence. The data were taken from a study of blood T cell repertoires in COVID-19. Study details: The cDNA or gDNA used as material had been derived from T cells, B-cell-depleted T cells, or PBMCs.

The CDR3 consists of 15 residues. V gave up 2 bases and J gave up 1 base, with 12 bases separating them. Germline assignment: CDR1 KGHSH and CDR2 LQKENI. In the study's own analysis: For nucleated cells, counts were estimated from reference gene primer amplification. The method was immunoSEQ multiplex PCR; TCRdb's version includes in-frame clones alone and lacks a portion of them. That table supplies the V and J calls and clone size; D and trimming were determined from the DNA. The sample holds over 50,000 clones, approximately 90% seen once. The J gene is TRBJ2-7, the V gene TRBV18; maybe TRBD1 (6 bases). Material for sequencing was peripheral blood. This clonotype was obtained from a human donor in a cohort sampled during active COVID-19. This CDR3 is CASSPGQLRSYEQYF. CDR3 coding DNA: TGTGCCAGCTCACCAGGACAGCTAAGATCCTACGAGCAGTACTTC.